This section outlines one T cell receptor (beta chain) sequence together with its context. Its antigen is undetermined. These data are taken from a study of early T cells in non-severe SARS-CoV-2 infection. Study-wide context: With bulk RNA from unsorted whole blood as input, sequencing yielded unpaired chains. General study results and limits: Reliance on VDJdb matching favored anti-spike CD8 responses; private and CD4 specificities were missed.

With V trimmed by 4 bases and J by 7 bases, 11 bases remained unmatched. Germline CDR1 SGHRS, CDR2 YFSETQ. CDR3 length equals 15 residues. As part of library construction, unique molecular identifiers were attached to individual cDNA molecules. One entry per CDR3 protein, called by TCRdb with MiXCR from the 5' RACE reads. The data show tens of thousands of distinct CDR3 sequences, around 11% seen once. The J gene is TRBJ2-7, the V gene TRBV5-1; 10 nucleotides line up with TRBD2. Material for sequencing was whole blood. This clonotype originated in an adult who was a healthcare worker with PCR-confirmed SARS-CoV-2 infection or an uninfected control (not recorded which). This CDR3 reads CASSRASGSGVEQYF. The DNA for the CDR3 is TGCGCCAGCAGCAGAGCTAGCGGGAGTGGGGTGGAGCAGTACTTC. Full variable domain (remainder filled in from reference TRBV5-1 and TRBJ2-7): KAGVTQTPRYLIKTRGQQVTLSCSPISGHRSVSWYQQTPGQGLQFLFEYFSETQRNKGNFPGRFSGRQFSNSRSEMNVSTLELGDSALYLCASSRASGSGVEQYFGPGTRLTVT.